This T cell receptor beta chain was identified in a study of blood T cells in healthy people across ages. A sample-barcoded 5' primer and a J-beta primer mix were used in a second PCR of about 7 to 12 cycles. MiXCR, run by TCRdb on the 5' RACE reads, gives a single entry per CDR3 protein. The sample includes 890,000 or so distinct CDR3 sequences, about 62% seen only once; the top ten take about a quarter. Germline CDR1 and CDR2: LGHNA and YSLEER. V gave up 1 base and J gave up 4 bases; unmatched junction bases: 8. The CDR3 has 16 residues. Details on this clonotype: A much larger clone lies one base from this, so it may be a read error. The final CDR3 position lacks the conserved phenylalanine or tryptophan, pointing to a likely read error.

This clonotype was sampled from a man aged 30 to 39 in good health. The material sequenced was blood. The chain joins TRBV4-3 to TRBJ2-3, with 7 bases aligning to TRBD2. The DNA of the CDR3 is TGCGCCAGCAGCCAAGGACGGGGGGTGTCTCCAGATACGCAGTATTCT. It translates to CASSQGRGVSPDTQYS.